The 5 T cell receptor beta chains listed next were all sequenced from one sample in a study of blood T cells in healthy people across ages. Together with a sample-barcoded 5' primer, a J-beta primer mix was included in a second PCR lasting about 6 to 11 cycles. TCRdb processed the 5' RACE reads anew with MiXCR; each CDR3 protein has one entry. In the table there are 650,000 to 700,000 distinct CDR3 sequences, about 30% of which are singletons. Sequencing input: blood. These receptor sequences come from an elderly woman in good health.

The rearrangement uses TRBV18 and TRBJ2-1; 8 nucleotides agree with TRBD2. CDR1 is KGHSH and CDR2 is LQKENI in the germline V gene. The V segment lost 2 bases and the J segment 9 bases; nucleotides outside the gene matches: 6. The CDR3 loop spans 14 amino acids. CDR3 nucleotides: TGTGCCAGCTCACCAGTAAGAGCGGGGGCTGAGCAGTTCTTC. Protein sequence: CASSPVRAGAEQFF.

The chain has TRBV5-1 and TRBJ1-1; D remains ambiguous. This CDR3 is built from 14 residues. V lost 0 bases, J lost 2 bases, and 8 bases lay in between. The germline V gene has CDR1 SGHRS and CDR2 YFSETQ. In nucleotides, the CDR3 is TGCGCCAGCAGCTTGGACGCGGCAAACACTGAAGCTTTCTTT. Its translation: CASSLDAANTEAFF.

Notes on this clonotype: A much larger clone lies a single base off, so this may be a read error. The chain couples TRBV6-1 to TRBJ2-7, with 7 bases that match TRBD1. Germline V gene sequence: CDR1 MNHNS, CDR2 SASEGT. The CDR3 loop spans 15 amino acids. V gave up 3 bases and J gave up 5 bases; unmatched junction bases: 10. DNA of the CDR3: TGTGCCAGCAGTGATGGTGGGACAGTGCGACACGAGCAGTACTTC. This encodes CASSDGGTVRHEQYF.

This clonotype was found many times. This chain uses TRBV18 with TRBJ2-7; 10 bases fit TRBD1. J lost 6 bases, V lost 4 bases, and 9 bases had no gene match. From germline, CDR1 is KGHSH and CDR2 LQKENI. This CDR3 spans 15 amino acids. The CDR3 region has the DNA TGTGCCAGCTCACAGGGGACAGGGGCCCTGTCCGAGCAGTACTTC. Translated: CASSQGTGALSEQYF.

This clonotype came up once. This may be a read error: a much more frequent sequence differs by one nucleotide. The rearrangement uses TRBV20-1 and TRBJ2-3; unclear D gene. CDR1 and CDR2 (germline): DFQATT, SNEGSKA (reference sequence). This CDR3 contains 8 residues. The CDR3, as DNA: TGCGGCCTAGATACGCAGTATTTT. Encoded protein: CGLDTQYF.